These T cell receptor beta chains were read from a single sample in a study of cytomegalovirus exposure and HLA in healthy donors. The assay was immunoSEQ multiplex PCR, and TCRdb's table has in-frame clones only and misses some. The data contain about 220,000 clones, around four fifths of them seen just once; the ten biggest clones take up around 15%. The sequenced material came from PBMCs. The origin of the receptors is a woman aged 25 to 45 in good health and CMV-seropositive. Each CDR3 is given with its conserved first and last residue. D genes are given only for firm matches. Not all rows give a size; the values are once, few, many and, for expanded clones, a class.

-	TRBJ1-1	-	14	TRBV4-1	CASSQEVGRAEAFF	TGCGCCAGCAGCCAAGAAGTTGGCCGCGCTGAAGCTTTCTTT
-	TRBJ2-3	TRBD2	15	TRBV9	CASSGTSGIADTQYF	TGTGCCAGCAGCGGTACTAGCGGAATCGCGGATACGCAGTATTTT
-	TRBJ1-5	TRBD1	12	TRBV10-3	CAIQQGEQPQHF	TGTGCCATCCAACAGGGGGAACAGCCCCAGCATTTT
-	TRBJ2-7	TRBD1	16	TRBV7-3	CASSLTWDSGGYEQYF	TGTGCCAGCAGCTTAACGTGGGATTCAGGGGGTTACGAGCAGTACTTC
-	TRBJ2-3	-	17	TRBV28	CASNDTFPQNGTDTQYF	TGTGCCAGCAACGATACCTTTCCGCAAAACGGCACAGATACGCAGTATTTT
few	TRBJ1-2	-	15	TRBV6-5	CASSYQPQDSHGYTF	TGTGCCAGCAGTTACCAGCCACAGGACAGCCATGGCTACACCTTC
-	TRBJ1-1	-	14	TRBV7-3	CASSPTARPAEAFF	TGTGCCAGCAGCCCAACGGCCCGTCCCGCTGAAGCTTTCTTT
-	TRBJ2-1	-	12	TRBV29-1	CSGQRVDNEQFF	TGCAGCGGGCAGAGGGTGGACAATGAGCAGTTCTTC
-	TRBJ1-1	-	12	TRBV5-1	CASSLEGSEAFF	TGCGCCAGCAGCTTGGAAGGTTCCGAAGCTTTCTTT
-	TRBJ2-5	-	14	TRBV30	CAWIPLEEQGTQYF	TGTGCCTGGATTCCCCTAGAGGAGCAGGGGACCCAGTACTTC
-	TRBJ2-1	TRBD1	14	TRBV4-1	CASHDRGPYNEQFF	TGCGCCAGCCATGACAGGGGTCCCTACAATGAGCAGTTCTTC
-	TRBJ1-2	-	16	TRBV19	CASSGGTGQGNYGYTF	TGTGCCAGTAGTGGAGGGACCGGGCAGGGCAACTATGGCTACACCTTC
-	TRBJ1-1	-	16	TRBV9	CASSYRIDGGGTEAFF	TGTGCCAGCAGCTACCGTATCGACGGGGGGGGTACTGAAGCTTTCTTT
-	TRBJ1-5	-	13	TRBV6-5	CASSYDGFQPQHF	TGTGCCAGCAGTTACGACGGTTTTCAGCCCCAGCATTTT
-	TRBJ2-7	TRBD1	14	TRBV27	CASSLGQDSYEQYF	TGTGCCAGCAGTCTGGGACAGGACTCCTACGAGCAGTACTTC
-	TRBJ2-3	TRBD2	15	TRBV2	CASRYSGKGTDTQYF	TGTGCCAGCAGATATAGCGGGAAAGGCACAGATACGCAGTATTTT
-	TRBJ1-2	-	12	TRBV11-3	CASSSNRDGYTF	TGTGCCAGCAGCTCTAACAGGGATGGCTACACCTTC
once	TRBJ2-7	-	15	TRBV7-9	CASSSIGGGAGEQYF	TGTGCCAGCAGCTCAATAGGTGGGGGGGCCGGCGAGCAGTACTTC
-	TRBJ2-5	TRBD1	16	TRBV10-3	CAISFGQGGSRETQYF	TGTGCCATCAGTTTCGGACAGGGAGGATCCCGTGAGACCCAGTACTTC
few	TRBJ1-5	TRBD1	13	TRBV7-8	CASGDRAGQPQHF	TGTGCCAGCGGGGACAGGGCGGGTCAGCCCCAGCATTTT
-	TRBJ2-1	-	16	TRBV13	CASSLASRSSYNEQFF	TGTGCCAGCAGCTTAGCCTCCCGGAGCTCCTACAATGAGCAGTTCTTC
once	TRBJ2-3	-	11	TRBV20-1	CSARQPDTQYF	TGCAGTGCTAGACAGCCAGATACGCAGTATTTT
few	TRBJ1-5	TRBD1	14	TRBV28	CASSSGGGNQPQHF	TGTGCCAGCAGTTCAGGGGGCGGGAATCAGCCCCAGCATTTT
-	TRBJ1-1	TRBD1	14	TRBV12-5	CASGLTGGNTEAFF	TGTGCTAGTGGCCTCACAGGGGGGAACACTGAAGCTTTCTTT
-	TRBJ1-1	-	12	TRBV7-9	CASSLAISEAFF	TGTGCCAGCAGCCTTGCAATCTCTGAAGCTTTCTTT
-	TRBJ1-3	-	14	TRBV5-1	CASSSTSSGNTIYF	TGCGCCAGCAGCTCGACCTCCTCTGGAAACACCATATATTTT
few	TRBJ1-3	-	13	TRBV2	CASILNSGNTIYF	TGTGCCAGCATCCTAAACTCTGGAAACACCATATATTTT
-	TRBJ2-2	-	14	TRBV6-5	CASSRTANTGELFF	TGTGCCAGCAGTAGGACTGCGAACACCGGGGAGCTGTTTTTT
-	TRBJ2-7	TRBD2	14	TRBV6-5	CASRLASGSYEQYF	TGTGCCAGCAGATTGGCTAGCGGGAGTTACGAGCAGTACTTC
-	TRBJ1-2	-	15	TRBV13	CASSLRSTVRRGYTF	TGTGCCAGCAGCTTACGGTCGACAGTACGTCGTGGCTACACCTTC
-	TRBJ1-5	-	16	TRBV6-5	CASSSMSWAYNQPQHF	TGTGCCAGCAGTTCCATGAGCTGGGCTTACAATCAGCCCCAGCATTTT
-	TRBJ2-1	TRBD2	15	TRBV30	CAWNPGTSSYNEQFF	TGTGCCTGGAACCCGGGGACTAGCAGTTACAATGAGCAGTTCTTC
-	TRBJ1-2	-	12	TRBV30	CAWSGTVYGYTF	TGTGCCTGGAGTGGGACAGTCTATGGCTACACCTTC
-	TRBJ2-7	-	14	TRBV27	CASSLRPNSYEQYF	TGTGCCAGCAGTTTAAGACCGAATTCCTACGAGCAGTACTTC
-	TRBJ2-1	TRBD2	18	TRBV7-9	CASSLTSGEPSPYNEQFF	TGTGCCAGCAGCCTTACTAGCGGGGAACCGAGCCCTTACAATGAGCAGTTCTTC
-	TRBJ2-1	-	15	TRBV7-3	CASSLNWGTNNEQFF	TGTGCCAGCAGCTTAAATTGGGGGACGAACAATGAGCAGTTCTTC
once	TRBJ1-4	-	14	TRBV6-5	CASRVTRAGEKLFF	TGTGCCAGCAGAGTGACAAGAGCAGGTGAAAAACTGTTTTTT
-	TRBJ2-1	-	13	TRBV6-5	CASSLRRAGEQFF	TGTGCCAGCAGTTTGAGGAGGGCCGGTGAGCAGTTCTTC
-	TRBJ1-2	TRBD1	17	TRBV28	CASNQGTGRIPNYGYTF	TGTGCCAGCAATCAAGGGACAGGGAGAATTCCTAACTATGGCTACACCTTC
-	TRBJ2-1	-	12	TRBV7-3	CASSLTGDEQFF	TGTGCCAGCAGCTTAACTGGGGATGAGCAGTTCTTC
-	TRBJ1-1	-	11	TRBV6-6	CASRGNTEAFF	TGTGCCTCGAGGGGTAACACTGAAGCTTTCTTT
-	TRBJ2-2	-	14	TRBV27	CASSLGQNTGELFF	TGTGCCAGCAGCTTGGGACAGAACACCGGGGAGCTGTTTTTT
-	TRBJ2-1	TRBD2	16	TRBV4-3	CASSQDPSGTHNEQFF	TGCGCCAGCAGCCAAGATCCTAGCGGGACCCACAATGAGCAGTTCTTC
-	TRBJ1-1	-	14	TRBV30	CAWGDRPMNTEAFF	TGTGCCTGGGGCGACAGGCCTATGAACACTGAAGCTTTCTTT
-	TRBJ2-1	TRBD1	16	TRBV4-1	CASSQRDRGYYNEQFF	TGCGCCAGCAGCCAACGGGACAGGGGATACTACAATGAGCAGTTCTTC
-	TRBJ2-3	-	17	TRBV29-1	CSVDLGGVSVRSDTQYF	TGCAGCGTTGATCTCGGGGGAGTTTCTGTGAGATCAGATACGCAGTATTTT
-	TRBJ1-1	-	15	TRBV28	CASSVRLPMNTEAFF	TGTGCCAGCAGCGTCCGCCTTCCCATGAACACTGAAGCTTTCTTT
once	TRBJ1-1	-	13	TRBV7-6	CASSQEPGAEAFF	TGTGCCAGCAGCCAAGAACCGGGGGCCGAAGCTTTCTTT
-	TRBJ2-1	TRBD2	15	TRBV7-8	CASSYVSGNYNEQFF	TGTGCCAGCAGCTACGTTAGCGGGAATTACAATGAGCAGTTCTTC
once	TRBJ2-7	-	15	TRBV27	CASRRPGQIRGEQYF	TGTGCCAGCAGACGTCCGGGACAAATTCGAGGCGAGCAGTACTTC
few	TRBJ2-7	-	14	TRBV7-2	CASSLSGGSYEQYF	TGTGCCAGCAGCTTATCGGGTGGCTCCTACGAGCAGTACTTC
-	TRBJ1-2	-	18	TRBV6-1	CASSEWLGAQSLGGGYTF	TGTGCCAGCAGTGAATGGCTGGGGGCGCAATCGCTTGGAGGTGGCTACACCTTC
-	TRBJ2-6	-	16	TRBV5-4	CASSLVLDSGANVLTF	TGTGCCAGCAGCTTGGTATTGGACTCTGGGGCCAACGTCCTGACTTTC
-	TRBJ2-3	-	11	TRBV10-3	CAISSTDTQYF	TGTGCCATCAGTTCCACAGATACGCAGTATTTT
-	TRBJ1-1	TRBD1	12	TRBV11-3	CASRTGYTEAFF	TGTGCCAGCAGGACAGGGTACACTGAAGCTTTCTTT
-	TRBJ1-5	TRBD1	15	TRBV15	CATSRYGQAGQPQHF	TGTGCCACCAGCAGATACGGACAGGCCGGTCAGCCCCAGCATTTT
once	TRBJ2-5	-	12	TRBV2	CASTPEQETQYF	TGTGCCAGCACCCCGGAGCAAGAGACCCAGTACTTC
-	TRBJ2-1	TRBD2	14	TRBV4-1	CASSRLTSGNEQFF	TGCGCCAGCAGCCGACTTACTAGCGGAAATGAGCAGTTCTTC
-	TRBJ1-5	-	13	TRBV27	CASSLSRYQPQHF	TGTGCCAGCAGTTTATCCCGTTATCAGCCCCAGCATTTT